The rows below give T cell receptor beta chains drawn from one sample of a study of Graves' ophthalmopathy and Graves' hyperthyroidism. TCRdb re-derived calls from the multiplex PCR reads in MiXCR, one entry per CDR3 protein. Here the sample spans around 1.1 million distinct CDR3 sequences, roughly 35% being singletons. The specimen was peripheral blood or thyroid tissue (not recorded which). The source is an adult man with Graves' hyperthyroidism. Each CDR3 is given with its conserved first and last residue. D genes are given only for firm matches. Not all rows give a size; the values are once, few, many and, for expanded clones, a class.

abundance,d_gene,j_gene,v_gene,CDR3aa,CDR3nt
many,TRBD1,TRBJ1-2,TRBV6-2/TRBV6-3,CASSHRTGNYGYTF,TGTGCCAGCAGCCACAGGACAGGGAACTATGGCTACACCTTC
NA,TRBD2,TRBJ2-7,TRBV4-3,CASSQAQAGEGEQYF,TGCGCCAGCAGCCAAGCGCAAGCGGGAGAAGGCGAGCAGTACTTC
once,NA,TRBJ1-6,TRBV7-9,CASSGGVNYNSPLHF,TGTGCCAGCAGCGGGGGAGTGAACTATAATTCACCCCTCCACTTT
once,NA,TRBJ1-2,TRBV11-1,CASSFGPQLTYGYTF,TGTGCCAGCAGCTTCGGGCCTCAGTTAACCTATGGCTACACCTTC
NA,TRBD1,TRBJ2-2,TRBV9,CASSNPGPNRGGELFF,TGTGCCAGCAGCAACCCCGGACCAAACAGGGGCGGGGAGCTGTTTTTT
many,NA,TRBJ1-1,TRBV7-9,CASSLTSANTEAFF,TGTGCCAGCAGCCTAACGTCGGCGAACACTGAAGCTTTCTTT
NA,NA,TRBJ1-4,TRBV7-8,CASSLTQNSEKLFF,TGTGCCAGCAGCCTCACCCAAAACAGTGAAAAACTGTTTTTT
NA,NA,TRBJ1-3,TRBV6-6,CASSYPGLSSGNTIYF,TGTGCCAGCAGTTACCCAGGGTTGAGCTCTGGAAACACCATATATTTT
many,NA,TRBJ2-2,TRBV7-8,CASSLSRTVTNTGELFF,TGTGCCAGCAGCTTATCACGGACGGTGACGAACACCGGGGAGCTGTTTTTT
many,TRBD1,TRBJ1-2,TRBV7-9,CASSLLFGEGQDHGYTF,TGTGCCAGCAGCTTATTGTTCGGAGAAGGACAGGACCATGGCTACACCTTC
NA,NA,TRBJ2-1,TRBV25-1,CASSGRAGAPYNEQFF,TGTGCCAGCAGCGGACGGGCGGGGGCTCCCTACAATGAGCAGTTCTTC
NA,TRBD2,TRBJ2-5,TRBV29-1,CSLSTSGIGETQYF,TGCAGCTTATCGACTAGCGGGATAGGAGAGACCCAGTACTTC
many,TRBD1,TRBJ1-2,TRBV20-1,CSAKGQELNYGYTF,TGCAGTGCCAAAGGACAGGAACTTAACTATGGCTACACCTTC
NA,TRBD1,TRBJ1-4,TRBV7-8,CASSQGQGLISGEKLFF,TGTGCCAGCAGCCAGGGACAGGGGCTGATATCTGGGGAAAAACTGTTTTTT
NA,TRBD1,TRBJ1-5,TRBV6-2/TRBV6-3,CASSRRTGGVQPQHF,TGTGCCAGCAGCCGCCGGACAGGGGGTGTTCAGCCCCAGCATTTT
many,NA,TRBJ2-7,TRBV29-1,CSVGQIHEQYF,TGCAGCGTTGGACAGATCCACGAGCAGTACTTC
NA,TRBD1,TRBJ1-3,TRBV10-3,CASSAADRVLTGNTIYF,TGTGCCAGCAGTGCCGCGGACAGGGTGCTTACTGGAAACACCATATATTTT
few,NA,TRBJ1-2,TRBV3-1,CASSQRLSFTGNYGYTF,TGTGCCAGCAGCCAACGATTGTCCTTTACAGGGAACTATGGCTACACCTTC
NA,TRBD2,TRBJ2-3,TRBV10-3,CAISGASGGLQDTQYF,TGTGCCATCAGTGGGGCTAGCGGGGGATTGCAAGATACGCAGTATTTT
few,TRBD2,TRBJ2-7,TRBV10-3,CASFPASGSDEQYF,TGTGCCAGCTTCCCAGCCAGCGGGAGCGACGAGCAGTACTTC
NA,TRBD2,TRBJ2-7,TRBV20-1,CSARDGGTSGNEQYF,TGCAGTGCTAGAGATGGGGGGACTAGCGGGAACGAGCAGTACTTC
few,TRBD1,TRBJ2-7,TRBV6-5,CASRSRDRGEQYF,TGTGCCAGCAGGTCCCGGGACAGGGGCGAGCAGTACTTC